This paragraph covers one TCR beta chain sequence. Its antigen is unidentified. The data were obtained in a study of T cell responses to AZD1222 COVID-19 vaccine. General study findings and limits: Baseline serology detected seropositivity in only a handful of AZD1222 recipients. Across the whole spike, CD4 TCRs peaked at regions 160-218 and 743-854. The sample set comprised mostly white British donors with more females, and clonal diversity was possibly underestimated.

Libraries were prepared by immunoSEQ multiplex PCR; TCRdb keeps only in-frame clonotypes and omits some of them. The sample includes fewer than 110,000 clones, roughly nine tenths of them seen just once. Trimming left V 5 bases short and J 8 bases short, with 9 bases between. The CDR3 length is 11 residues. The germline gives CDR1 MDHEN, CDR2 SYDVKM. The sample consisted of peripheral blood, taken on day 0 of AZD1222 vaccination. The chain couples TRBV28 to TRBJ1-2, with D uncertain. The TCR originated in an adult in good health. The CDR3 DNA reads as TGTGCCAGCAGTCTAGTTGGGGGCTACACCTTC. Translating gives CASSLVGGYTF.